Listed below are T cell receptor beta chains from one sample, sequenced in a study of PD-1 blockade in classical Hodgkin lymphoma. The assay was immunoSEQ multiplex PCR, and TCRdb's table has in-frame clones only and misses some. The table records about 21,000 clones, 84% of them present only once. The sequencing used CD8+ T cells from blood, collected before the fourth cycle of nivolumab. These TCRs come from a human donor with classical Hodgkin lymphoma. The CDR3 runs from the conserved cysteine through the conserved F or W. The order of the fields is V gene, D gene, J gene, clone size, CDR3 length, CDR3 protein, CDR3 DNA. D genes are given only for firm matches. Size values are once, few and many counts, or a class for expanded clones, and some rows have none.

TRBV6-5	TRBD2	TRBJ2-1	once	15	CASRSSGTSGVEQFF	TGTGCCAGCAGGTCCTCCGGGACTAGCGGGGTTGAGCAGTTCTTC
TRBV19	NA	TRBJ2-3	NA	15	CARLRGRRDTDTQYF	TGTGCCAGACTCAGGGGCCGTCGCGACACAGATACGCAGTATTTT
TRBV6-5	TRBD1	TRBJ1-1	few	14	CASSLSGGWTEAFF	TGTGCCAGCAGTTTATCAGGGGGTTGGACTGAAGCTTTCTTT
TRBV4-3	NA	TRBJ2-7	NA	13	CASSQDKGHEQYF	TGCGCCAGCAGCCAAGATAAGGGTCACGAGCAGTACTTC
TRBV11-2	TRBD1	TRBJ2-7	NA	15	CASSLEDQGAYEQYF	TGTGCCAGCAGCTTAGAGGACCAGGGGGCTTACGAGCAGTACTTC
TRBV27	TRBD1	TRBJ2-7	NA	14	CASSPGTASYEQYF	TGTGCCAGCAGTCCAGGGACAGCATCCTACGAGCAGTACTTC
TRBV11-2	TRBD1	TRBJ2-2	NA	15	CASSSLQGRAGELFF	TGTGCCAGCAGCTCCTTACAGGGGAGAGCCGGGGAGCTGTTTTTT
TRBV11-2	NA	TRBJ1-2	NA	13	CASSLRRKYGYTF	TGTGCCAGCAGCTTAAGAAGGAAATATGGCTACACCTTC
TRBV9	TRBD1	TRBJ2-1	NA	15	CASSDRDRGDDEQFF	TGTGCCAGCAGCGACCGGGACAGGGGTGACGATGAGCAGTTCTTC
TRBV7-9	NA	TRBJ1-1	few	11	CASSGPVGAFF	TGTGCCAGCAGCGGGCCAGTGGGAGCTTTCTTT
TRBV5-6	NA	TRBJ2-3	NA	15	CASSFRASSADTQYF	TGTGCCAGCAGCTTTAGAGCCAGCAGCGCAGATACGCAGTATTTT
TRBV25-1	TRBD2	TRBJ2-3	NA	16	CASSEEAGGNTDTQYF	TGTGCCAGCAGTGAGGAAGCGGGGGGGAACACAGATACGCAGTATTTT
TRBV4-3	NA	TRBJ2-1	NA	14	CASSQGTSYNEQFF	TGCGCCAGCAGCCAGGGGACCTCCTACAATGAGCAGTTCTTC
TRBV12-5	TRBD1	TRBJ2-3	NA	17	CASGLVLRQGGTDTQYF	TGTGCTAGTGGTTTGGTACTACGACAGGGGGGCACAGATACGCAGTATTTT
TRBV9	NA	TRBJ2-1	NA	14	CASSAAGVSGEQFF	TGTGCCAGCAGCGCCGCCGGAGTCTCCGGTGAGCAGTTCTTC